What follows is one T cell receptor beta chain and its context. Its antigen is currently unknown. Every sample yielded at least 6 million isolated PBMCs. PCR was performed a second time for about 7 to 11 cycles using a sample-barcoded 5' primer and a J-beta primer mix. Every cDNA molecule carried a tag from a template-switch adaptor bearing 12 random nucleotides. Each CDR3 protein is one row after TCRdb ran MiXCR on the 5' RACE reads. The repertoire includes approximately 1.5 million distinct CDR3 sequences, 42% of them detected once, and around 4% sits in the top ten. This CDR3 has 15 residues. Germline lookup yields CDR1 SGHVS and CDR2 FNYEAQ. Trimming removed 0 bases at V and 1 base at J, with 10 bases between. The data derive from a study of blood T cells in healthy people across ages. Study-wide points: Across the age range, TCR beta diversity per million T cells fell in a roughly linear way. Shifts in expanded clonotypes may have been confounded by donor CMV status, which was unknown.

V is TRBV7-6 and J is TRBJ2-7; D gene ambiguous. This clonotype was sampled from a woman aged 18 to 35 in good health. Source material: blood. The CDR3 DNA reads TGTGCCAGCAGCTTAGCGCCGGACCGATCCTACGAGCAGTACTTC. This codes for CASSLAPDRSYEQYF.